The clone carrying this T cell receptor (beta chain) was found a few times. The data are from a study of blood T cell repertoires in COVID-19. With 5 bases clipped from V and 10 bases from J, the junction kept 5 bases outside the gene matches. The CDR3 contains 12 residues. The germline CDR1 and CDR2 sequences are SGHTA and FQGNSA. TCRdb's copy holds only in-frame clones and misses some; the assay was immunoSEQ multiplex PCR. The sample gives about 68,000 clones, about nine tenths of which show up once; over 7.5% is in the top ten. J is TRBJ2-1 and V is TRBV7-2; TRBD2 agrees at 7 bases. The TCR comes from a man aged 25-40 years with acute or convalescent COVID-19. The material sequenced was peripheral blood. This chain's CDR3 is CASSGAGDEQFF. The CDR3 bases are TGTGCCAGCAGCGGGGCGGGAGACGAGCAGTTCTTC.